This TCR beta chain is drawn from a study of CXCR3-negative and CXCR3-positive naive CD8 T cells. Germline V CDR1 and CDR2: MDHEN, SYDVKM. CDR3 length: 15 amino acids. The libraries of TRB cDNA were constructed through 5' RACE using UMI labels. TCRdb re-called the 5' RACE reads; every CDR3 protein appears as one record, without DNA. The clone table shows over 6,500 distinct CDR3 sequences, with the ten largest holding 2% to 2.5%. This clonotype shows up as medium-sized (0.01 to 0.1%) by frequency. The sequenced sample was naive CXCR3- CD8+ T cells from blood. Subset of the sample: CD45RO-CCR7+CD27+CD95- naive CD8+ T cells lacking CXCR3 (TNR3-). This clonotype was sampled from a human donor in good health. Some clones in this sample may be carry-over from other donors' samples. The chain is built from TRBV28 and TRBJ2-3; the D call of TRBD1 rests on TCRdb alone, since no DNA is present to check it. CDR3 region: CASSLWTGGTDTQYF.